Following are 32 T cell receptor beta chains from one sample sequenced in a study of blood T cell repertoires in COVID-19. Generated by immunoSEQ multiplex PCR, the TCRdb table keeps only in-frame clones and is missing some. The profile shows some 110,000 clones, approximately 80% of them singletons. The source material was peripheral blood. The receptors were gathered from a woman in her 70s with acute or convalescent COVID-19.

The chain couples TRBV27 to TRBJ2-7, with D perhaps matching TRBD1 (6 bases). Per the germline V gene, CDR1 is MNHEY and CDR2 is SMNVEV (reference sequence). The CDR3 consists of 15 residues. The V and J ends lost 5 bases and 2 bases respectively, with 16 bases between them. The CDR3 sequence: CASSRTSTGTYEQYF. CDR3 in DNA: TGTGCCAGCAGTCGCACCTCCACAGGGACCTACGAGCAGTACTTC.

This clone has just one count. The CDR3 is CSVETGGANTEAFF. The DNA for the CDR3 is TGCAGCGTTGAAACAGGGGGGGCGAACACTGAAGCTTTCTTT. The chain has TRBV29-1 and TRBJ1-1; TRBD1 matches at 8 bases. V trimming: 2 bases; J trimming: 1 base; junction bases outside the gene matches: 3. Germline loops: CDR1 SQVTM, CDR2 ANQGSEA. The CDR3 is 14 residues long.

The V gene is TRBV9, the J gene TRBJ2-5, with 7 bases matching TRBD2. Looked up from germline, CDR1 is SGDLS and CDR2 is YYNGEE. The length of the CDR3 is 16 residues. V lost 0 bases to trimming and J lost 5 bases; unmatched junction nucleotides: 10. CDR3 sequence: CASSVAGGRAGETQYF. The CDR3, as DNA: TGTGCCAGCAGCGTAGCTGGGGGGAGGGCCGGGGAGACCCAGTACTTC. Full variable domain (rest looked up from reference TRBV9 and TRBJ2-5): DSGVTQTPKHLITATGQRVTLRCSPRSGDLSVYWYQQSLDQGLQFLIQYYNGEERAKGNILERFSAQQFPDLHSELNLSSLELGDSALYFCASSVAGGRAGETQYFGPGTRLLVL.

The genes are TRBV28 and TRBJ1-6; no reliable D call. The CDR3 contains 15 residues. Trimming took off 6 bases at V and 5 bases at J, with 14 bases between the two ends. Germline V gene sequence: CDR1 MDHEN, CDR2 SYDVKM. The CDR3 sequence is CASSRLAADNSPLHF. CDR3 DNA sequence: TGTGCCAGCAGCCGCCTGGCGGCAGATAATTCACCCCTCCACTTT.

The V call is TRBV5-4, the J call TRBJ1-4; 7 positions agree with TRBD1. The CDR3 length is 16 residues. V lost 2 bases to trimming and J lost 0 bases; unmatched junction nucleotides: 4. CDR1 and CDR2 from the germline V gene are SGHNT and YYREEE (reference sequence). CDR3 nucleotides: TGTGCCAGCAGCTTAGTGGGACAGCCAACTAATGAAAAACTGTTTTTT. It translates to CASSLVGQPTNEKLFF.

The J gene is TRBJ2-2, the V gene TRBV9, with D possibly matching TRBD1 (5 bases). The CDR3 totals 16 residues. In germline, CDR1 is SGDLS, CDR2 YYNGEE. Trimming removed 3 bases from V and 2 bases from J, with 14 bases in between. This CDR3 reads CASSGKGQLNTGELFF. DNA of the CDR3: TGTGCCAGCAGCGGAAAGGGGCAATTAAACACCGGGGAGCTGTTTTTT. The entire variable domain, with the rest obtained from reference TRBV9 and TRBJ2-2, is as follows: DSGVTQTPKHLITATGQRVTLRCSPRSGDLSVYWYQQSLDQGLQFLIQYYNGEERAKGNILERFSAQQFPDLHSELNLSSLELGDSALYFCASSGKGQLNTGELFFGEGSRLTVL.

The rearrangement links TRBV2 to TRBJ2-7; 8 nucleotides line up with TRBD1. In germline, CDR1 is SNHLY, CDR2 FYNNEI. The J segment lost 7 bases and the V segment lost 7 bases, leaving 12 bases of the junction unmatched. The CDR3 loop spans 14 amino acids. CDR3 amino acids: CASTLDRVKVEQYF. CDR3 sequence (DNA): TGTGCCAGCACCCTGGACAGGGTGAAAGTAGAGCAGTACTTC.

This clone was counted between two and nine times. The chain has TRBV15 and TRBJ1-5, with 8 bases matching TRBD1. The V segment lost 4 bases and the J segment 7 bases; nucleotides outside the gene matches: 6. The CDR3 runs 14 residues. Germline lookup yields CDR1 LNHNV and CDR2 YYDKDF (reference sequence). Here the CDR3 reads CATSTDRVGQPQHF. CDR3 DNA sequence: TGTGCCACCAGCACGGACAGGGTGGGCCAGCCCCAGCATTTT.

Only one count was recorded for this clone. This sequence joins TRBV2 and TRBJ2-5; the match to TRBD1 covers 11 bases. The junction had 3 bases not matched to a gene; V was cut back by 7 bases and J by 2 bases. Germline CDR1 reads SNHLY; CDR2 reads FYNNEI. The CDR3 is 14 residues long. This CDR3 reads CASIWDRGQETQYF. The CDR3 DNA follows: TGTGCCAGCATTTGGGACAGGGGGCAAGAGACCCAGTACTTC.

The V call is TRBV5-1, the J call TRBJ2-3, with 9 bases aligning to TRBD2. Trimming took 0 bases from V and 4 from J; bases not matched to a gene: 6. Germline V gene lookup returns CDR1 SGHRS and CDR2 YFSETQ. This CDR3 contains 16 residues. CDR3 sequence (DNA): TGCGCCAGCAGCTTGGACGGGGGACTAGCAGCAGATACGCAGTATTTT. Protein sequence: CASSLDGGLAADTQYF.

Concerning this clone: One end of the junction is discordant with germline, which a read error may explain. The rearrangement joins TRBV3-1 (or the pseudogene TRBV3-2) to TRBJ2-2; a weak D match, TRBD1 (5 bases). The CDR3 consists of 16 residues. Germline values: CDR1 LGHDT, CDR2 YNNKEL (reference sequence). The CDR3 DNA follows: TGTGCCAGCAGGCAAGCAGGGCGCGCGAACACCGGGGAGCTGTTTTTT. Its translation is CASRQAGRANTGELFF.

The rearrangement uses TRBV19 and TRBJ2-2; a possible D gene is TRBD1 (8 bases). CDR3 length: 17 amino acids. Trimming took off 5 bases at V and 3 bases at J, with 19 bases between the two ends. CDR1 LNHDA and CDR2 SQIVND come from the germline V gene (reference sequence). Here the CDR3 DNA reads TGTGCCAGTAGTTCCCCTTACAGGGGGGGAGACACCGGGGAGCTGTTTTTT. Amino acids: CASSSPYRGGDTGELFF.

The gene calls are TRBV3-1 (or the pseudogene TRBV3-2) and TRBJ2-7, with 12 bases identical to TRBD2. CDR3 length: 16 residues. V was clipped by 0 bases and J by 7 bases; unmatched bases: 7. Germline loops: CDR1 LGHDT, CDR2 YNNKEL (reference sequence). This CDR3 reads CASSQDALAGGREQYF. CDR3 coding DNA: TGTGCCAGCAGCCAAGATGCCCTAGCGGGAGGGAGGGAGCAGTACTTC.

The chain uses TRBV10-3 and TRBJ2-2, with 11 bases fitting TRBD2. This CDR3 region has 14 residues. Unmatched junction bases numbered 6, after V lost 8 bases and J lost 7 bases. Germline loops: CDR1 ENHRY, CDR2 SYGVKD. Here the CDR3 reads CAISLSGRDGELFF. The DNA for the CDR3 is TGTGCCATCTCGCTTAGCGGGAGGGACGGGGAGCTGTTTTTT.

This chain joins TRBV4-1 and TRBJ2-1; the match to TRBD2 covers 7 bases. Germline V lookup: CDR1 MGHRA, CDR2 YSYEKL. This CDR3 has 15 residues. The V segment lost 4 bases and the J segment 0 bases; nucleotides outside the gene matches: 3. The CDR3 nucleotides are TGCGCCAGCAGCCCTAAGCGGGGCTCCTACAATGAGCAGTTCTTC. This translates into CASSPKRGSYNEQFF.

The chain employs TRBV18 and TRBJ1-4, with D possibly being TRBD1 (6 bases). This CDR3 comprises 16 residues. V was trimmed by 3 bases and J by 5 bases, leaving 16 bases between them. Germline values: CDR1 KGHSH, CDR2 LQKENI. The CDR3: CASSPDLAGANEKLFF. CDR3 DNA sequence: TGTGCCAGCTCACCCGACTTGGCAGGGGCGAATGAAAAACTGTTTTTT.

The chain employs TRBV20-1 and TRBJ2-1; maybe TRBD2 (5 bases). The CDR3 is 14 amino acids. Germline loops: CDR1 DFQATT, CDR2 SNEGSKA (reference sequence). V was trimmed by 3 bases and J by 6 bases, leaving 15 bases between them. In DNA form, the CDR3 reads TGCAGTGCTAGTCTCCGGGGTGGTGTCAATGAGCAGTTCTTC. Translated, it gives CSASLRGGVNEQFF.

The J gene is TRBJ1-5, the V gene TRBV10-1; no definite D call. The ends were cut back, 3 bases at V and 3 bases at J, with 15 bases in the middle. Germline lookup yields CDR1 WNHNN and CDR2 SYGVQD (reference sequence). The CDR3 is made up of 16 amino acids. The CDR3 is CASSETKVQPNQPQHF. Here the CDR3 DNA reads TGCGCCAGCAGTGAAACCAAGGTACAGCCCAATCAGCCCCAGCATTTT.

A single count supports this clone. This sequence joins TRBV9 and TRBJ2-1; 9 nucleotides match TRBD2. The CDR3 loop spans 16 amino acids. Germline V gene sequence: CDR1 SGDLS, CDR2 YYNGEE. V lost 3 bases and J lost 3; bases outside the gene matches: 7. The CDR3 region is CASSAETSGYYNEQFF. The DNA of the CDR3 is TGTGCCAGCAGCGCCGAGACTAGCGGTTACTACAATGAGCAGTTCTTC.

The chain combines TRBV19 with TRBJ2-1; 9 bases align to TRBD1. The CDR3 covers 15 residues. The V and J ends lost 6 bases and 7 bases, in that order; junction bases with no gene match: 10. Germline values: CDR1 LNHDA, CDR2 SQIVND (reference sequence). As DNA, the CDR3 is TGTGCCAGTAGCCTACCGGGACAGGGAAGGAATGAGCAGTTCTTC. This sequence encodes CASSLPGQGRNEQFF. The full variable domain, with the rest looked up from reference TRBV19 and TRBJ2-1, is DGGITQSPKYLFRKEGQNVTLSCEQNLNHDAMYWYRQDPGQGLRLIYYSQIVNDFQKGDIAEGYSVSREKKESFPLTVTSAQKNPTAFYLCASSLPGQGRNEQFFGPGTRLTVL.

V and J are TRBV7-2 and TRBJ1-4, with 10 bases aligning to TRBD1. V was pared by 5 bases and J by 8 bases, with 5 bases of the junction left unmatched. Germline assignment: CDR1 SGHTA and CDR2 FQGNSA. CDR3 size: 14 residues. The CDR3 DNA reads TGTGCCAGCAGCCTTGGGACAGGGGACGAAAAACTGTTTTTT. Its translation is CASSLGTGDEKLFF.

The chain joins TRBV5-1 to TRBJ2-5; TRBD2 agrees at 7 bases. The CDR3 contains 15 residues. Germline V gives CDR1 SGHRS, CDR2 YFSETQ. J lost 5 bases, V lost 5 bases, and 12 bases had no gene match. CDR3 protein: CASSQQGGVGETQYF. CDR3 nucleotides: TGCGCCAGCAGTCAGCAGGGAGGGGTTGGGGAGACCCAGTACTTC.

The V call is TRBV5-6, the J call TRBJ1-6; TRBD1 matches 9 bases. CDR1 SGHDT and CDR2 YYEEEE come from the germline V gene. This CDR3 region has 14 residues. V dropped 5 bases and J dropped 10; count of bases not matched to a gene: 7. CDR3 in amino acids: CASSFNRGLSPLHF. The DNA for the CDR3 is TGTGCCAGCAGTTTCAACAGGGGGCTATCACCCCTCCACTTT.

V is TRBV7-2 and J is TRBJ2-7; D unresolved. In germline, CDR1 is SGHTA, CDR2 FQGNSA. The CDR3 runs to 13 residues. The V gene lost 5 bases and the J gene lost 4 bases, with 12 bases spanning the gap. CDR3: CASSPNAAYEQYF. The CDR3 bases are TGTGCCAGCAGCCCTAATGCGGCGTACGAGCAGTACTTC.

This clone has just a few counts. The chain has TRBV28 and TRBJ2-4, with 10 nucleotides matching TRBD2. The CDR3 has 17 residues. V lost 5 bases, J lost 1 base, and 8 bases stayed unmatched. Germline assignment: CDR1 MDHEN and CDR2 SYDVKM. CDR3 in amino acids: CASSSGRGKLAKNIQYF. The CDR3 nucleotides read TGTGCCAGCAGTAGCGGGAGGGGGAAATTGGCCAAAAACATTCAGTACTTC.

This chain uses TRBV19 with TRBJ1-1, with TRBD1 matching 8 bases. The CDR3 has 15 residues. With 1 base clipped from V and 5 bases from J, the junction kept 6 bases outside the gene matches. CDR1 LNHDA and CDR2 SQIVND come from the germline V gene (reference sequence). In nucleotides, the CDR3 is TGTGCCAGTAGTATAGGTGGACAGGGAAGGACTGAAGCTTTCTTT. Translated, it gives CASSIGGQGRTEAFF.

V usage is TRBV5-6 and J usage is TRBJ2-2; TRBD2 agrees at 8 bases. The CDR3 sequence is 17 residues long. Germline trimming cut 0 bases from V and 6 bases from J; bases unmatched to any gene: 10. CDR1 is SGHDT, CDR2 YYEEEE, per germline. CDR3 sequence: CASSLGGSGGPPGELFF. CDR3 nucleotides: TGTGCCAGCAGCTTGGGAGGATCGGGAGGGCCCCCCGGGGAGCTGTTTTTT.

V gene TRBV19 combines with J gene TRBJ1-1; 8 nucleotides agree with TRBD1. Germline CDR1 reads LNHDA; CDR2 reads SQIVND (reference sequence). CDR3 length: 13 residues. J gave up 8 bases and V 1 base, and 3 bases lay outside the gene matches. CDR3: CASSIVRDREAFF. In DNA form, the CDR3 reads TGTGCCAGTAGTATAGTAAGGGACAGGGAAGCTTTCTTT.

This clone appeared a few times. The chain combines TRBV6-1 with TRBJ2-3; D may be TRBD2 (6 bases). The CDR3 runs to 14 residues. The germline gives CDR1 MNHNS, CDR2 SASEGT. The V end lost 3 bases, the J end lost 4 bases, and 11 bases lay between the germline ends. The chain's CDR3 is CASSDAGSADTQYF. CDR3 sequence (DNA): TGTGCCAGCAGTGATGCGGGGTCGGCAGATACGCAGTATTTT.

This chain uses TRBV19 with TRBJ1-4, with 8 bases identical to TRBD1. V dropped 6 bases and J dropped 0; count of bases not matched to a gene: 6. The CDR3 has 16 residues. Germline V gene sequence: CDR1 LNHDA, CDR2 SQIVND (reference sequence). This CDR3 is CASSPGQVATNEKLFF. The CDR3 coding sequence is TGTGCCAGTAGCCCGGGACAGGTTGCAACTAATGAAAAACTGTTTTTT.

The gene calls are TRBV21-1 and TRBJ1-3. TRBV21-1 is listed as a pseudogene. The CDR3 consists of 17 residues. DNA of the CDR3: TGTGCCAGCAGCCCGCCGTCTCTAGACCCTTCTGGAAACACCATATATTTT. This codes for CASSPPSLDPSGNTIYF.

This sequence joins TRBV28 and TRBJ1-3, with D hard to call. Germline V gene sequence: CDR1 MDHEN, CDR2 SYDVKM. Trimming pared 3 bases from V and 3 bases from J, leaving 9 bases between. CDR3 size: 14 residues. The CDR3 region is CASSFRLGGNTIYF. In DNA, the CDR3 is TGTGCCAGCAGTTTTCGTCTAGGTGGAAACACCATATATTTT.